The rows below give T cell receptor beta chains drawn from one sample of a study of T cells in Graves' hyperthyroidism and ophthalmopathy. TCRdb re-analysed the multiplex PCR reads in MiXCR, keeping a single row per CDR3 protein. Among about 270,000 distinct CDR3 sequences listed, roughly 20% were seen once. The sample was blood. These receptors originate from a man aged 25-45 years with Graves' ophthalmopathy. The CDR3 runs from the conserved cysteine through the conserved F or W. A D gene is named only where the DNA matches it firmly. Some rows mark clone size as missing; the rest say once, few, many or name a class of expanded clone.

-	-	TRBV5-5	TRBJ2-1	CASSLTSRQYYEQFF	TGTGCCAGCAGCTTGACTAGCAGACAATACTATGAGCAGTTCTTC
TRBD2	-	TRBV30	TRBJ2-1	CAWSGAGDKPYNEQFF	TGTGCCTGGAGTGGAGCGGGAGACAAGCCCTACAATGAGCAGTTCTTC
TRBD1	many	TRBV30	TRBJ1-6	CAWRNFGTGRSPLHF	TGTGCCTGGAGAAACTTCGGGACAGGGCGTTCACCCCTCCACTTT
TRBD2	-	TRBV20-1	TRBJ2-4	CSARPLLAEKNIQYF	TGCAGTGCTAGACCTTTACTAGCGGAGAAAAACATTCAGTACTTC
TRBD1	-	TRBV28	TRBJ2-1	CASSLIGRGLLNEQFF	TGTGCCAGCAGTTTGATCGGCAGGGGGCTTCTCAATGAGCAGTTCTTC
-	-	TRBV24-1	TRBJ2-5	CATMQGGQETQHF	TGTGCCACCATGCAGGGCGGACAAGAGACCCAGCACTTC
TRBD2	-	TRBV12-3/TRBV12-4	TRBJ2-1	CASSYTSGSVYEQFF	TGTGCCAGCAGTTACACTAGCGGGAGTGTGTATGAGCAGTTCTTC
TRBD2	few	TRBV2	TRBJ2-1	CASSPEASGSGGEQFF	TGTGCCAGCAGTCCCGAGGCTAGCGGGAGTGGGGGGGAGCAGTTCTTC
-	few	TRBV7-2	TRBJ1-3	CASSFETASGNTIYF	TGTGCCAGCAGCTTCGAGACAGCCTCTGGAAACACCATATATTTT
-	many	TRBV28	TRBJ1-1	CASSLLGGNTEAFF	TGTGCCAGCAGTTTACTGGGGGGGAACACTGAAGCTTTCTTT
-	few	TRBV6-1	TRBJ1-5	CASRLGTDYSNQPQHF	TGTGCCAGCAGACTAGGGACTGATTATAGCAATCAGCCCCAGCATTTT
TRBD1	-	TRBV4-1	TRBJ1-2	CASSPGAGQERIYGYTF	TGCGCCAGCAGCCCCGGGGCGGGACAGGAACGAATCTATGGCTACACCTTC
TRBD1	-	TRBV19	TRBJ1-5	CASKGDRGLFQPQHF	TGTGCCAGTAAGGGCGACAGGGGGCTTTTTCAGCCCCAGCATTTT
TRBD1	-	TRBV20-1	TRBJ2-1	CSASQGYNEQFF	TGCAGTGCTTCACAGGGGTACAATGAGCAGTTCTTC
-	few	TRBV20-1	TRBJ2-7	CSASGHLSYEQYF	TGCAGTGCTAGCGGTCATCTATCCTACGAGCAGTACTTC
-	many	TRBV30	TRBJ2-7	CAWIDGGEQYF	TGTGCCTGGATCGACGGGGGCGAGCAGTACTTC
-	few	TRBV12-3/TRBV12-4	TRBJ1-5	CASSSSQGLGQPQHF	TGTGCCAGCAGTTCGTCCCAGGGGCTGGGCCAGCCCCAGCATTTT
-	many	TRBV2	TRBJ2-2	CASSEGGEGAGELFF	TGTGCCAGCAGTGAAGGTGGAGAGGGGGCCGGGGAGCTGTTTTTT
TRBD1	-	TRBV4-1	TRBJ1-2	CASSQVDRGAGYTF	TGCGCCAGCAGCCAGGTAGACAGGGGTGCTGGCTACACCTTC
-	-	TRBV9	TRBJ2-2	CASTNWRGPTAGELFF	TGTGCCAGCACCAATTGGAGGGGCCCGACCGCCGGGGAGCTGTTTTTT
-	many	TRBV29-1	TRBJ2-7	CSVGSRKNYEQYF	TGCAGCGTTGGTAGCAGGAAAAACTACGAGCAGTACTTC
-	many	TRBV30	TRBJ1-5	CAWSAQRGNQPQHF	TGTGCCTGGAGTGCCCAGCGAGGCAATCAGCCCCAGCATTTT
-	few	TRBV6-1	TRBJ1-1	CASITRAEAFF	TGTGCCAGCATCACGAGGGCTGAAGCTTTCTTT
TRBD2	-	TRBV7-9	TRBJ2-1	CASRHLVAGGGYNEQFF	TGTGCCAGCAGACATCTCGTAGCGGGAGGGGGCTACAATGAGCAGTTCTTC
-	-	TRBV2	TRBJ1-1	CARGTSGGEAFF	TGTGCCAGGGGAACCTCCGGGGGTGAAGCTTTCTTT
-	-	TRBV18	TRBJ1-1	CASSPLLSGMNTEAFF	TGTGCCAGCTCCCCCCTCCTATCGGGGATGAACACTGAAGCTTTCTTT
-	-	TRBV12-5	TRBJ1-3	CASGRGTVSGNTIYF	TGTGCTAGTGGCCGTGGGACCGTCTCTGGAAACACCATATATTTT
-	-	TRBV6-1	TRBJ2-6	CASRTSGPGWTGANVLTF	TGTGCCAGCAGAACTTCGGGCCCAGGGTGGACGGGGGCCAACGTCCTGACTTTC
TRBD2	many	TRBV19	TRBJ2-5	CASSLPGLAEETQYF	TGTGCCAGTAGTTTACCGGGACTAGCGGAAGAGACCCAGTACTTC
-	-	TRBV2	TRBJ2-5	CASSQQGRAETQYF	TGTGCCAGCAGTCAACAGGGAAGGGCAGAGACCCAGTACTTC
-	-	TRBV20-1	TRBJ1-1	CSARDGGLDTEAFF	TGCAGTGCTAGAGATGGGGGGCTCGACACTGAAGCTTTCTTT
-	-	TRBV5-1	TRBJ2-2	CASSLGHTNTGELFF	TGCGCCAGCAGCTTGGGACACACGAACACCGGGGAGCTGTTTTTT
TRBD1	-	TRBV7-3	TRBJ2-7	CASTWDRGRKRSYVQYF	TGTGCCAGCACCTGGGACAGGGGGCGAAAACGATCTTACGTGCAGTACTTC
TRBD1	-	TRBV2	TRBJ2-7	CASRNRGQAYEQYF	TGTGCCAGCAGAAATCGCGGACAGGCCTACGAGCAGTACTTC
TRBD2	few	TRBV27	TRBJ2-3	CASSFRGTSRDTQYF	TGTGCCAGCAGTTTCCGCGGGACTAGCCGCGATACGCAGTATTTT
-	few	TRBV6-5	TRBJ1-1	CASSYGGSATNTEAFF	TGTGCCAGCAGTTATGGGGGCAGCGCAACGAACACTGAAGCTTTCTTT
-	-	TRBV11-1	TRBJ1-1	CASSSQGGVITEAFF	TGTGCCAGCAGCTCTCAAGGGGGAGTTATCACTGAAGCTTTCTTT
-	-	TRBV12-3/TRBV12-4	TRBJ1-1	CASSRGCNTEAFF	TGTGCCAGCAGTAGGGGATGCAACACTGAAGCTTTCTTT
TRBD2	-	TRBV19	TRBJ2-2	CATLKVSGTRNTGELFF	TGTGCCACCCTAAAGGTTAGCGGGACTAGGAACACCGGGGAGCTGTTTTTT
-	few	TRBV20-1	TRBJ2-3	CSASKGMRDSTDTQYF	TGCAGTGCTAGCAAGGGGATGCGGGATAGCACAGATACGCAGTATTTT
TRBD1	many	TRBV6-5	TRBJ2-7	CASTRKPGQGSEQYF	TGTGCCAGCACCCGAAAGCCGGGACAGGGGTCCGAGCAGTACTTC
-	-	TRBV28	TRBJ1-4	CASSLNPTNEKLFF	TGTGCCAGCAGTTTAAACCCAACTAATGAAAAACTGTTTTTT
TRBD2	-	TRBV2	TRBJ2-1	CASSEGAGAGYNEQFF	TGTGCCAGCAGTGAAGGAGCGGGAGCGGGATACAATGAGCAGTTCTTC
TRBD2	few	TRBV20-1	TRBJ2-1	CSATGTSGSSSYNEQFF	TGCAGTGCAACCGGGACTAGCGGGTCCAGCTCCTACAATGAGCAGTTCTTC
-	many	TRBV20-1	TRBJ1-4	CSASARGRGNEKLFF	TGCAGTGCTAGTGCGAGGGGCCGCGGAAATGAAAAACTGTTTTTT
TRBD1	many	TRBV12-3/TRBV12-4	TRBJ2-7	CASSLALGQGSSYEQYF	TGTGCCAGCAGTTTAGCACTAGGACAGGGGTCCTCCTACGAGCAGTACTTC